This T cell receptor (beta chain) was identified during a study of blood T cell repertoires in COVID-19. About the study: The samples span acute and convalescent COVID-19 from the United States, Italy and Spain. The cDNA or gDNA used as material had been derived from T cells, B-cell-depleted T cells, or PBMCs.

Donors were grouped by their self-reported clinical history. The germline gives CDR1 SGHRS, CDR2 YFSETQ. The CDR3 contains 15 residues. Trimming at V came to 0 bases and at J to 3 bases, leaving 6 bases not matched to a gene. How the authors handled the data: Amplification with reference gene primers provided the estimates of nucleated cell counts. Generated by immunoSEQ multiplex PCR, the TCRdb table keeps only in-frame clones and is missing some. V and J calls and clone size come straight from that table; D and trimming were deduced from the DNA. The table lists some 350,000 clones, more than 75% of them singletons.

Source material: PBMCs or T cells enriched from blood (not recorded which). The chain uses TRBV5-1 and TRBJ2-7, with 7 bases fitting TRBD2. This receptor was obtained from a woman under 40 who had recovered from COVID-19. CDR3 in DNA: TGCGCCAGCAGCTTGGGAGCGGGGACCTTCTACGAGCAGTACTTC. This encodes CASSLGAGTFYEQYF. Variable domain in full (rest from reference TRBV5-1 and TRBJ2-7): KAGVTQTPRYLIKTRGQQVTLSCSPISGHRSVSWYQQTPGQGLQFLFEYFSETQRNKGNFPGRFSGRQFSNSRSEMNVSTLELGDSALYLCASSLGAGTFYEQYFGPGTRLTVT.